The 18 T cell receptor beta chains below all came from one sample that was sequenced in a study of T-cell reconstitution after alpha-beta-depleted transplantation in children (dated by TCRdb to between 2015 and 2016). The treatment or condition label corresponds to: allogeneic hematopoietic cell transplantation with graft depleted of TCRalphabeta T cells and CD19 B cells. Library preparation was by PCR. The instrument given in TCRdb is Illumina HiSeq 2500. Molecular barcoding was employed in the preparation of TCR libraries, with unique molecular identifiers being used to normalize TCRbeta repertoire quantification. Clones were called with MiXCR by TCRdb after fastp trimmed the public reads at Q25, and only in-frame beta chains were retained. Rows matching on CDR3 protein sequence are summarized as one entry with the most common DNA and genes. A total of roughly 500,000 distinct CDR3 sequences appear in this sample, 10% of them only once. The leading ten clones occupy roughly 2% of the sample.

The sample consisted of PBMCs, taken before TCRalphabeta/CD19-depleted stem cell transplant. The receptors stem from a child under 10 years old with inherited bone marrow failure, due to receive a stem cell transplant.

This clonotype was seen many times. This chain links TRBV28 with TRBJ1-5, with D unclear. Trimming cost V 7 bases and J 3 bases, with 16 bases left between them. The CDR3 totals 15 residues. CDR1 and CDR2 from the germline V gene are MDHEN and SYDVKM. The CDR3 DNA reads TGTGCCAGCAATCCCGGCGGACGGCTCAATCAGCCCCAGCATTTT. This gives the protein CASNPGGRLNQPQHF.

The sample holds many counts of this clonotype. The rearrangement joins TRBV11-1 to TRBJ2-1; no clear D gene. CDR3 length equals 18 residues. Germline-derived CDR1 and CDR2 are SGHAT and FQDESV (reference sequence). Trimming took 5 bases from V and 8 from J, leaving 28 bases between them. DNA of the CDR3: TGTGCCAGCAGCCCCAGCTTGTACGGGTCAAGACCCCTGGATGAGCAGTTCTTC. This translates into CASSPSLYGSRPLDEQFF.

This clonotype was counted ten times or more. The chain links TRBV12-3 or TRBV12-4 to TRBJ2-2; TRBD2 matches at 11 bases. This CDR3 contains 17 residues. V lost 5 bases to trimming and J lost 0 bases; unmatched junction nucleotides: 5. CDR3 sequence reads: CASSMTSGAANTGELFF. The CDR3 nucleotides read TGTGCCAGCAGTATGACTAGCGGGGCCGCGAACACCGGGGAGCTGTTTTTT.

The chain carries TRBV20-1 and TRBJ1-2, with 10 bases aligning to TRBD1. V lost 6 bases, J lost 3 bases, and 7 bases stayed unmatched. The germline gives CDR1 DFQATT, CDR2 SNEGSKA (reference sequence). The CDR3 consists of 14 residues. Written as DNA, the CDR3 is TGCAGTGCCGTTCGGGGGACAGGGGACTATGGCTACACCTTC. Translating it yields CSAVRGTGDYGYTF.

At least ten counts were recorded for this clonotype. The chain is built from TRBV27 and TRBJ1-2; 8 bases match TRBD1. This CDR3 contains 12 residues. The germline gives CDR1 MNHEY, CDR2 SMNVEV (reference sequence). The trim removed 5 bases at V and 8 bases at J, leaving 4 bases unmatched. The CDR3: CASSADRGGYTF. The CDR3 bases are TGTGCCAGCAGTGCTGACAGGGGCGGCTACACCTTC.

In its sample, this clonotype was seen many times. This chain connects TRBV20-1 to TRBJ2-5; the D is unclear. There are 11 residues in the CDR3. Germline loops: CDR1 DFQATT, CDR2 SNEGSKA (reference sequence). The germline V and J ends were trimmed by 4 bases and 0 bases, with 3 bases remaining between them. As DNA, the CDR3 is TGCAGTGCTAAAGACCAAGAGACCCAGTACTTC. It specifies CSAKDQETQYF.

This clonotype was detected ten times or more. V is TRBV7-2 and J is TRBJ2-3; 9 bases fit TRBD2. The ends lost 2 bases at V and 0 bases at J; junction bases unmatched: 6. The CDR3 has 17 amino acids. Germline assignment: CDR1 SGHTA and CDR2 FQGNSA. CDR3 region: CASSLTAGGGSTDTQYF. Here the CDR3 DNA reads TGTGCCAGCAGCTTAACAGCGGGAGGTGGTAGCACAGATACGCAGTATTTT.

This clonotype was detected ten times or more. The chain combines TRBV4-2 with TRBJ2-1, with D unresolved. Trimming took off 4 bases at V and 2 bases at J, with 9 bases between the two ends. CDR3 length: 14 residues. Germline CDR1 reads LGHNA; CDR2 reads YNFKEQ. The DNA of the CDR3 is TGTGCCAGCAGCCCAGTAGGTACCTACAATGAGCAGTTCTTC. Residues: CASSPVGTYNEQFF.

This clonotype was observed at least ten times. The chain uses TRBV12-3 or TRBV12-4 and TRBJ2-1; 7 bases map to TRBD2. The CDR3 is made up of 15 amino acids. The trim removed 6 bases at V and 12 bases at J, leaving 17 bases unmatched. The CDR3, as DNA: TGTGCCAGCAGACTCGGACTAGAGGGCCTCAAGGGGCAGTTCTTC. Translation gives CASRLGLEGLKGQFF.

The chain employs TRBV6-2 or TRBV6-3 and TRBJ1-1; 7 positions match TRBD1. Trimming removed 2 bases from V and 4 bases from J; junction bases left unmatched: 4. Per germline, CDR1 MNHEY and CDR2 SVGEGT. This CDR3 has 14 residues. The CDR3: CASSYTGVSTEAFF. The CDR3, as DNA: TGTGCCAGCAGTTACACAGGGGTCAGCACTGAAGCTTTCTTT.

The CDR3 here is CASSATPGLAGPVQETQYF. In DNA form, the CDR3 reads TGTGCCAGCAGTGCAACCCCGGGACTAGCGGGACCGGTTCAAGAGACCCAGTACTTC. The chain is built from TRBV12-3 or TRBV12-4 and TRBJ2-5; 13 bases fit TRBD2. CDR3 length equals 19 residues. V lost 5 bases to trimming and J lost 2 bases; unmatched junction nucleotides: 14.

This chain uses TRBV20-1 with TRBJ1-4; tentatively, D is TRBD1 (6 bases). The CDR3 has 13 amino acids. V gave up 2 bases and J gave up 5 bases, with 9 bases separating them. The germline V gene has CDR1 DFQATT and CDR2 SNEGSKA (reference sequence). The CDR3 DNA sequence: TGCAGTGCTAGACAGGGGAGGAATGAAAAACTGTTTTTT. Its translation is CSARQGRNEKLFF.

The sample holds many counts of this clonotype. In nucleotides, the CDR3 is TGCGCCAGCAGCCAAGATAGACGGAGACAGGGTCTACTCAAAAGGGGCTACACCTTC. It specifies CASSQDRRRQGLLKRGYTF. The rearrangement links TRBV4-3 to TRBJ1-2; 7 bases map to TRBD1. This CDR3 contains 19 residues. Germline-derived CDR1 and CDR2 are LGHNA and YSLEER. Unmatched junction bases numbered 21, after V lost 0 bases and J lost 8 bases.

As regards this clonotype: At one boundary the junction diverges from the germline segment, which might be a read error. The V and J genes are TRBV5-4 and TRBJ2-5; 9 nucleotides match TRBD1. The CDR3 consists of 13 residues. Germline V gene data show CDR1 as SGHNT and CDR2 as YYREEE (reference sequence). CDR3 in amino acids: CASRLGQGETQYF. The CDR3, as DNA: TGTGCCAGCAGATTGGGACAGGGAGAGACCCAGTACTTC.

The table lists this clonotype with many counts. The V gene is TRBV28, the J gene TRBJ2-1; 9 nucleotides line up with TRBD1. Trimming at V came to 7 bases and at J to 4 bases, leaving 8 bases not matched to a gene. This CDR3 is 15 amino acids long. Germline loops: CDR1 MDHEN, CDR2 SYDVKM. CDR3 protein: CASTMGTGSYNEQFF. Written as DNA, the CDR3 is TGTGCCAGCACCATGGGGACAGGGAGTTACAATGAGCAGTTCTTC.

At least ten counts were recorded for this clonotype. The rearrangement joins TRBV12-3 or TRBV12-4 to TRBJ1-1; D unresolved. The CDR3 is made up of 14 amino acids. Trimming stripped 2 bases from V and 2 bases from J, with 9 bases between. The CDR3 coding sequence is TGTGCCAGCAGTTTATACGCGGGCAACACTGAAGCTTTCTTT. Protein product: CASSLYAGNTEAFF.

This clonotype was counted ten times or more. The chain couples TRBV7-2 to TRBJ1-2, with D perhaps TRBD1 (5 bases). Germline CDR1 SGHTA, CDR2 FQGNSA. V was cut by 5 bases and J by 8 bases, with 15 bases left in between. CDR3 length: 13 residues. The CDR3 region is CASSPFVGEGYTF. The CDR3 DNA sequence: TGTGCCAGCAGCCCTTTTGTGGGGGAGGGCTACACCTTC.

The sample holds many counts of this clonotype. The CDR3 DNA reads TGTGCCAGCAGTTCAACAGGGGGCGGACAGCCCCAGCATTTT. This sequence encodes CASSSTGGGQPQHF. V and J are TRBV27 and TRBJ1-5; 9 nucleotides align to TRBD1. CDR3 length equals 14 residues. Looked up from germline, CDR1 is MNHEY and CDR2 is SMNVEV (reference sequence). With 4 bases clipped from V and 7 bases from J, the junction kept 5 bases outside the gene matches.